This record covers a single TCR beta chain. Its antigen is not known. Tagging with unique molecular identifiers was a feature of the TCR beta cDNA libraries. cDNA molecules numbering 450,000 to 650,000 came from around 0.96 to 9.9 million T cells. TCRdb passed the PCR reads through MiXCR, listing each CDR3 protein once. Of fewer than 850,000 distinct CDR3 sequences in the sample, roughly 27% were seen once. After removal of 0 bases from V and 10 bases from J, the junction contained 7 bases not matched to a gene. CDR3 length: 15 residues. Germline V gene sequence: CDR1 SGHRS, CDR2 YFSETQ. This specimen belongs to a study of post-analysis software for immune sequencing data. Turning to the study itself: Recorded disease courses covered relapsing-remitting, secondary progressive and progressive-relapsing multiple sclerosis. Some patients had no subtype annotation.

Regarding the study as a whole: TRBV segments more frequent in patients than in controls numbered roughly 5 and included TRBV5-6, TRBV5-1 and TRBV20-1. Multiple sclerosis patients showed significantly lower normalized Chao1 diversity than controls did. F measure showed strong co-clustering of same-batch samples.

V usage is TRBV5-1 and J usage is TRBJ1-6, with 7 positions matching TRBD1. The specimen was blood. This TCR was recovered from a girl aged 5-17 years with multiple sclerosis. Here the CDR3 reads CASSLAGTDRSPLHF. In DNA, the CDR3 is TGCGCCAGCAGCTTGGCCGGGACAGATCGATCACCCCTCCACTTT.